What follows is one T cell receptor beta chain and its context. The data were obtained in a study of blood T cell repertoires in COVID-19. Study overall: Samples representing acute and convalescent COVID-19 were sourced from the United States, Italy and Spain. In each case, the material was cDNA or gDNA derived from T cells, B-cell-depleted T cells, or PBMCs.

Profiled with immunoSEQ multiplex PCR; TCRdb holds only in-frame clones, not every one. This sample yields around 200,000 clones, of which around three quarters are seen a single time; around 5.4% belongs to the top ten. The germline V gene has CDR1 KGHSH and CDR2 LQKENI. Trimming stripped 6 bases from V and 4 bases from J, with 10 bases between. The CDR3 spans 13 residues. This TCR was recovered from a woman in her 70s with acute or convalescent COVID-19. The chain employs TRBV18 and TRBJ1-5; D call uncertain. The sample consisted of peripheral blood. CDR3: CASSPGPNQPQHF. In DNA, the CDR3 is TGTGCCAGCTCTCCGGGTCCTAATCAGCCCCAGCATTTT.